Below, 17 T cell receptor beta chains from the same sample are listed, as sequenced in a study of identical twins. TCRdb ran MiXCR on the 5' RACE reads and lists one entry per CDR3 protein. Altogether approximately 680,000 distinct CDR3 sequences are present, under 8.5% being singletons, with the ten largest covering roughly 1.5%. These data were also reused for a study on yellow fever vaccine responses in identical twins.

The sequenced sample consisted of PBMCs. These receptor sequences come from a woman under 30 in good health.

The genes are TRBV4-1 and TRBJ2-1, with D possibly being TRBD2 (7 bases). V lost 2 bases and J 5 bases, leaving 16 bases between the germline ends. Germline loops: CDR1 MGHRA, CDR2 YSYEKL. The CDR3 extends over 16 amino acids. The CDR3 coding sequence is TGCGCCAGCAGCCAATTGGGGAGGGGGGGAGACAATGAGCAGTTCTTC. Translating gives CASSQLGRGGDNEQFF.

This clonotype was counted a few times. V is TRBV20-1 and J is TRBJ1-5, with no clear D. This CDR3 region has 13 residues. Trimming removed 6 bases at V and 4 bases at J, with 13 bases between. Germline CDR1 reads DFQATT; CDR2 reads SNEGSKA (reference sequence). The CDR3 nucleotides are TGCAGTGCCCACCGGGCTCATAATCAGCCCCAGCATTTT. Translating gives CSAHRAHNQPQHF.

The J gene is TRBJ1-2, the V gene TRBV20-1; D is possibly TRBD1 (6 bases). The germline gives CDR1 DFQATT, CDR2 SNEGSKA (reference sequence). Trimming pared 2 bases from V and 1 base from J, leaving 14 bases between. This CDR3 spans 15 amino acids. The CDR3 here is CSARSPLQGNYGYTF. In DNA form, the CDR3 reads TGCAGTGCTAGATCCCCTCTACAGGGTAACTATGGCTACACCTTC.

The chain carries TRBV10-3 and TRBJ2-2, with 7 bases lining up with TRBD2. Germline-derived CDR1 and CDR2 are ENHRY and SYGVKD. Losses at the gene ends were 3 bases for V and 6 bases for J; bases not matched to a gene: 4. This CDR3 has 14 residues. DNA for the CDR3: TGTGCCATCAGTGATTTTAGCGGGTCCGGGGAGCTGTTTTTT. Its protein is CAISDFSGSGELFF.

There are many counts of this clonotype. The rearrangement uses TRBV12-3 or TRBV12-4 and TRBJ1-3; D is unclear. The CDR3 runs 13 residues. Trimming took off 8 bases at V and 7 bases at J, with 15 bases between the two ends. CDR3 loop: CASCPGFVNTIYF. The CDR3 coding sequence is TGTGCCAGCTGCCCGGGGTTTGTTAACACCATATATTTT.

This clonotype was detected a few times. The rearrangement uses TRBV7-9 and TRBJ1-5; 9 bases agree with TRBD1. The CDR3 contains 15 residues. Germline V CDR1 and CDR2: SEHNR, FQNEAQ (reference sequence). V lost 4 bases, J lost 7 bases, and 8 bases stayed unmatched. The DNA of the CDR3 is TGTGCCAGCAGCTCGGGACAGGGAGGTGAGCAGCCCCAGCATTTT. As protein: CASSSGQGGEQPQHF.

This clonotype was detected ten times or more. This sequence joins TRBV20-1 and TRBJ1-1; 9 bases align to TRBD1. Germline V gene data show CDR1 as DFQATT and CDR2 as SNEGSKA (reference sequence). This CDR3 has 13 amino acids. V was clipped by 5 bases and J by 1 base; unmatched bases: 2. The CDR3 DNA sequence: TGCAGTGCTGTACAGGGGGCGAACACTGAAGCTTTCTTT. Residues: CSAVQGANTEAFF.

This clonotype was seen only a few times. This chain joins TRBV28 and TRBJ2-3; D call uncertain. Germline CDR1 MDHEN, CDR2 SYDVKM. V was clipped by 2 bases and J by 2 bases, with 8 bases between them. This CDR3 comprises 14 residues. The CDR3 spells CASSLADLTDTQYF. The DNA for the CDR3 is TGTGCCAGCAGTTTAGCCGACCTCACAGATACGCAGTATTTT.

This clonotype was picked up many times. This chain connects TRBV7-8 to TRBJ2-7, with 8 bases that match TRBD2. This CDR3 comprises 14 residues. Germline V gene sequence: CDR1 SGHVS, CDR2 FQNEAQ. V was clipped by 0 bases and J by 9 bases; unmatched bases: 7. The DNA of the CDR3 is TGTGCCAGCAGCTTAGCCACTAGCGGTGGAGTGCAGTACTTC. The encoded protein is CASSLATSGGVQYF.

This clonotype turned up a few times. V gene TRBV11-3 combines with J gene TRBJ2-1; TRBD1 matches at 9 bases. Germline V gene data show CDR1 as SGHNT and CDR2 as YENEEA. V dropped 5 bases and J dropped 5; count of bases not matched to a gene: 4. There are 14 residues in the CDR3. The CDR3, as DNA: TGTGCCAGCAGCCCGGACAGGGGAGACAATGAGCAGTTCTTC. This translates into CASSPDRGDNEQFF. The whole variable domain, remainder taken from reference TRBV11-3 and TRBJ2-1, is EAGVVQSPRYKIIEKKQPVAFWCNPISGHNTLYWYLQNLGQGPELLIRYENEEAVDDSQLPKDRFSAERLKGVDSTLKIQPAELGDSAVYLCASSPDRGDNEQFFGPGTRLTVL.

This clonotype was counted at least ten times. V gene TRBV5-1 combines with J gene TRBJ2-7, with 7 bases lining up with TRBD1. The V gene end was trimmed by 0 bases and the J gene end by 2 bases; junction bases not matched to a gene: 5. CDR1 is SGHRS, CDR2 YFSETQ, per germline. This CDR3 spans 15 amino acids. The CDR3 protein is CASSLDGDSAYEQYV. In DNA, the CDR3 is TGCGCCAGCAGCTTGGATGGGGACAGTGCCTACGAGCAGTACGTC.

CDR3 residues: CASSLAAQPNQPQHF. As DNA, the CDR3 is TGTGCCAGCAGCTTAGCGGCACAGCCCAATCAGCCCCAGCATTTT. This rearrangement joins TRBV7-9 to TRBJ1-5; D uncertain. Trimming took off 0 bases at V and 3 bases at J, with 9 bases between the two ends. The CDR3 has 15 amino acids. In germline, CDR1 is SEHNR, CDR2 FQNEAQ (reference sequence).

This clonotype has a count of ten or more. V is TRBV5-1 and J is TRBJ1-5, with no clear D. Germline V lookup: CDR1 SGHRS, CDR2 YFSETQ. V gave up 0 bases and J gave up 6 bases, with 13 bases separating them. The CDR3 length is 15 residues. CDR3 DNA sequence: TGCGCCAGCAGCTTGGCCATCTGGGTTAGTCAGCCCCAGCATTTT. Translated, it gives CASSLAIWVSQPQHF. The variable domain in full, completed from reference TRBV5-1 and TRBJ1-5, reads KAGVTQTPRYLIKTRGQQVTLSCSPISGHRSVSWYQQTPGQGLQFLFEYFSETQRNKGNFPGRFSGRQFSNSRSEMNVSTLELGDSALYLCASSLAIWVSQPQHFGDGTRLSIL.

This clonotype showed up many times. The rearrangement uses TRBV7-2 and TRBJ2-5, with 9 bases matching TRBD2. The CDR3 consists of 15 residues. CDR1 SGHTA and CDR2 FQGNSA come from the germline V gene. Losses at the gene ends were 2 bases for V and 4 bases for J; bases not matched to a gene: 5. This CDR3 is CASSLPLTSGETQYF. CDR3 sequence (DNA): TGTGCCAGCAGCTTACCACTGACTAGCGGAGAGACCCAGTACTTC.

In DNA, the CDR3 is TGTGCCAGCTCATTGACTAGCGGGGAACACGAGCAGTACGTC. Protein sequence: CASSLTSGEHEQYV. The gene calls are TRBV18 and TRBJ2-7; 11 bases map to TRBD2. CDR1 and CDR2 (germline): KGHSH, LQKENI. The CDR3 has 14 amino acids. V was pared by 5 bases and J by 5 bases, with 5 bases of the junction left unmatched.

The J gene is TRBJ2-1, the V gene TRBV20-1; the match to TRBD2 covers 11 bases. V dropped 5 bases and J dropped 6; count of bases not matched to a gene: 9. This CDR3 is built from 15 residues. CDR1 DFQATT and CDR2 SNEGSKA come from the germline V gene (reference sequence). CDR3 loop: CSAQRVAGGGNEQFF. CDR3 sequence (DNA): TGCAGTGCTCAGAGAGTAGCGGGGGGGGGCAATGAGCAGTTCTTC.

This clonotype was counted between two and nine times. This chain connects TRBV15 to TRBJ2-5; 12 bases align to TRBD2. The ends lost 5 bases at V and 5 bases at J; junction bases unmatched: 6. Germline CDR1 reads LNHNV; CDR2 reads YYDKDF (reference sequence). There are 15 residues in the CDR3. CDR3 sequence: CATSLGTSGRETQYF. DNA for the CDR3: TGTGCCACCAGCCTCGGGACTAGCGGGCGGGAGACCCAGTACTTC.